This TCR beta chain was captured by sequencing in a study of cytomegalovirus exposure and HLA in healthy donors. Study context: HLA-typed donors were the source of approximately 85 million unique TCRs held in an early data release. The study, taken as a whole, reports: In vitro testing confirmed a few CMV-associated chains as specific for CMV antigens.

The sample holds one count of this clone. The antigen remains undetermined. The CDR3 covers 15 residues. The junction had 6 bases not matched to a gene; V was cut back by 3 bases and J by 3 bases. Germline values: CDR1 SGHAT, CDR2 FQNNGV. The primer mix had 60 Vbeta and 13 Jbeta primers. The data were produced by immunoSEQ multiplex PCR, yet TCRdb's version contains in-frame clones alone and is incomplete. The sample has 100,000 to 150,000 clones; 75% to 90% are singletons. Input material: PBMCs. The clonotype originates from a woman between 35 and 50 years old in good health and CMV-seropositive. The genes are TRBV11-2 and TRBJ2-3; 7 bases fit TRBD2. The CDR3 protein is CASSLGGSGTDTQYF. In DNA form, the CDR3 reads TGTGCCAGCAGCTTGGGCGGGAGTGGTACAGATACGCAGTATTTT.